These 23 T cell receptor beta chains came from one sample sequenced in a study of cytomegalovirus exposure and HLA in healthy donors. Use of 60 Vbeta and 13 Jbeta primers characterized the PCR. TCRdb's copy holds only in-frame clones and misses some; the assay was immunoSEQ multiplex PCR. The repertoire includes about 98,000 clones, over 80% of them detected once, and approximately 3.7% sits in the top ten. The sample was PBMCs. Every receptor here comes from a female donor in good health and CMV-seropositive.

The chain is built from TRBV5-1 and TRBJ2-3, with TRBD1 matching over 12 bases. With 4 bases clipped from V and 3 bases from J, the junction kept 3 bases outside the gene matches. CDR3 length: 15 amino acids. Germline assignment: CDR1 SGHRS and CDR2 YFSETQ. CDR3 residues: CASSPGQGATDTQYF. CDR3 DNA: TGCGCCAGCAGCCCGGGACAGGGGGCAACAGATACGCAGTATTTT.

V and J are TRBV27 and TRBJ1-6; 10 bases line up with TRBD1. CDR1 MNHEY and CDR2 SMNVEV come from the germline V gene (reference sequence). The CDR3 is 19 residues long. The ends lost 5 bases at V and 8 bases at J; junction bases unmatched: 18. The CDR3 bases are TGTGCCAGCAGTCCACTCCGGGACAGGGGACCACCCCGGGATTCACCCCTCCACTTT. Its protein is CASSPLRDRGPPRDSPLHF.

The chain carries TRBV15 and TRBJ2-1, with a weak D call TRBD1 (6 bases). Germline V gene lookup returns CDR1 LNHNV and CDR2 YYDKDF (reference sequence). Trimming took 3 bases from V and 7 from J, leaving 7 bases between them. CDR3 length: 12 amino acids. CDR3 sequence: CATSRRGNEQFF. For the CDR3, the DNA is TGTGCCACCAGCAGGAGGGGGAATGAGCAGTTCTTC.

This chain uses TRBV9 with TRBJ1-1, with 9 bases lining up with TRBD1. The junction had 7 bases not matched to a gene; V was cut back by 0 bases and J by 7 bases. The CDR3 has 15 residues. Germline values: CDR1 SGDLS, CDR2 YYNGEE. The CDR3 loop is CASSVVGTGSYEAFF. Here the CDR3 DNA reads TGTGCCAGCAGCGTAGTTGGGACAGGGAGCTATGAAGCTTTCTTT.

The chain is built from TRBV7-2 and TRBJ2-5; 8 nucleotides match TRBD2. The CDR3 extends over 15 amino acids. V gave up 6 bases and J gave up 4 bases; unmatched junction bases: 10. Germline V gives CDR1 SGHTA, CDR2 FQGNSA. CDR3 sequence: CASRSGGALGETQYF. CDR3 bases: TGTGCCAGCAGATCCGGGGGGGCCTTAGGAGAGACCCAGTACTTC.

Remarks on this clone: Germline is not matched at one junction end, which may reflect a read error. The chain combines TRBV7-9 with TRBJ1-1; TRBD1 agrees at 8 bases. This CDR3 contains 16 residues. Germline CDR1 reads SEHNR; CDR2 reads FQNEAQ (reference sequence). CDR3 in DNA: TGTTCCAGCACTGGGCAGGGGGCTGTGGGGAACACTGAAGCTTTCTTT. This gives the protein CSSTGQGAVGNTEAFF.

The chain uses TRBV15 and TRBJ2-7; 7 nucleotides line up with TRBD1. CDR1 and CDR2 (germline): LNHNV, YYDKDF (reference sequence). V lost 1 base and J lost 4; bases outside the gene matches: 7. This CDR3 has 15 amino acids. This chain's CDR3 is CATSRATGMGYEQYF. DNA of the CDR3: TGTGCCACCAGCAGAGCGACAGGGATGGGGTACGAGCAGTACTTC.

The chain uses TRBV23-1 and TRBJ2-3; the match to TRBD1 covers 7 bases. TRBV23-1 has ORF status, its function being uncertain. The CDR3 has 14 residues. The V and J ends lost 4 bases and 11 bases, in that order; junction bases with no gene match: 12. CDR3 nucleotides: TGCGCCAGCAGTCCGAGGACAGGCCGGGTTAAGCAGTATTTT. The encoded protein is CASSPRTGRVKQYF.

The chain employs TRBV5-4 and TRBJ1-2; TRBD1 agrees at 8 bases. The V segment lost 3 bases and the J segment 6 bases; nucleotides outside the gene matches: 10. Germline V CDR1 and CDR2: SGHNT, YYREEE (reference sequence). The CDR3 has 15 residues. CDR3 bases: TGTGCCAGCAGCTCACCTGGGACAGGACTAAATGGCTACACCTTC. It codes for CASSSPGTGLNGYTF.

The gene calls are TRBV30 and TRBJ2-1; 7 bases agree with TRBD2. Looked up from germline, CDR1 is GTSNPN and CDR2 is SVGIG (reference sequence). The CDR3 runs 16 residues. V lost 0 bases and J lost 3; bases outside the gene matches: 8. CDR3 sequence reads: CAWSVSWREIYNEQFF. The CDR3 DNA is TGTGCCTGGAGTGTAAGTTGGCGGGAGATCTACAATGAGCAGTTCTTC. Based on the CDR3 plus reference TRBV30 and TRBJ2-1, the full variable domain is SQTIHQWPATLVQPVGSPLSLECTVEGTSNPNLYWYRQAAGRGLQLLFYSVGIGQISSEVPQNLSASRPQDRQFILSSKKLLLSDSGFYLCAWSVSWREIYNEQFFGPGTRLTVL.

The V and J genes are TRBV27 and TRBJ2-1; maybe TRBD1 (6 bases). The CDR3 consists of 16 residues. Trimming removed 3 bases at V and 8 bases at J, with 20 bases between. Germline V gene sequence: CDR1 MNHEY, CDR2 SMNVEV (reference sequence). In DNA form, the CDR3 reads TGTGCCAGCAGTTTGGTTGGGCAGGGGAAGGACTATGAGCAGTTCTTC. This encodes CASSLVGQGKDYEQFF.

The chain recombines TRBV27 with TRBJ1-2, with D possibly TRBD1 on 6 matching bases. CDR1 and CDR2 (germline): MNHEY, SMNVEV (reference sequence). The CDR3 has 13 amino acids. V dropped 6 bases and J dropped 8 bases, with 16 bases sitting between them. The CDR3 coding sequence is TGTGCCAGCAGCCTCCGAGGGGGAAAAGGCTACACCTTC. This translates into CASSLRGGKGYTF.

J is TRBJ2-7 and V is TRBV29-1; possible D gene TRBD1, 5 bases. Between the trimmed V and J ends, which lost 6 bases and 5 bases, there was a span of 11 bases. The germline V gene has CDR1 SQVTM and CDR2 ANQGSEA. CDR3 length: 11 residues. CDR3 region: CSVTVYDEQYF. As DNA, the CDR3 is TGCAGCGTGACAGTCTACGACGAGCAGTACTTC.

CDR3 bases: TGCGCCAGCAGCTTGGGTCTCGAGGGGGAAGGCAATCAGCCCCAGCATTTT. The encoded protein is CASSLGLEGEGNQPQHF. This chain uses TRBV5-1 with TRBJ1-5; possibly TRBD1 for D (6 bases). From germline, CDR1 is SGHRS and CDR2 YFSETQ. The CDR3 has 17 amino acids. V shed 0 bases and J shed 2 bases, with 15 bases lying between them.

The chain recombines TRBV7-3 with TRBJ2-3; 11 bases are shared with TRBD2. Germline CDR1 reads SGHTA; CDR2 reads FQGTGA. V lost 2 bases and J lost 5; bases outside the gene matches: 12. This CDR3 spans 18 amino acids. CDR3 in amino acids: CASSLLAGGVAGLDTQYF. Written as DNA, the CDR3 is TGTGCCAGCAGCTTACTAGCGGGAGGAGTTGCTGGTTTAGATACGCAGTATTTT. The whole variable domain, filled in from reference TRBV7-3 and TRBJ2-3, reads GAGVSQTPSNKVTEKGKYVELRCDPISGHTALYWYRQSLGQGPEFLIYFQGTGAADDSGLPNDRFFAVRPEGSVSTLKIQRTERGDSAVYLCASSLLAGGVAGLDTQYFGPGTRLTVL.

V is TRBV11-3 and J is TRBJ2-3, with D maybe TRBD2 (7 bases). The CDR3 has 15 residues. The V gene lost 6 bases and the J gene lost 1 base, with 14 bases spanning the gap. Germline V gene lookup returns CDR1 SGHNT and CDR2 YENEEA. The CDR3 region has the DNA TGTGCCAGCAGTTGGGGGGGCGGGCGCACAGATACGCAGTATTTT. Its protein is CASSWGGGRTDTQYF.

The chain recombines TRBV27 with TRBJ2-7, with 13 nucleotides matching TRBD2. CDR1 and CDR2 (germline): MNHEY, SMNVEV (reference sequence). The CDR3 has 17 residues. Germline trimming cut 0 bases from V and 3 bases from J; bases unmatched to any gene: 5. The CDR3 spells CASSLSGLAGIFYEQYF. The CDR3 bases are TGTGCCAGCAGTTTATCGGGACTAGCGGGAATCTTCTACGAGCAGTACTTC.

The chain is built from TRBV14 and TRBJ1-2; no clear D gene. In germline, CDR1 is SGHDN, CDR2 FVKESK. The CDR3 spans 13 residues. Trimming pared 0 bases from V and 8 bases from J, leaving 10 bases between. The CDR3 DNA follows: TGTGCCAGCAGCCAAGATCGCCAGTGGGGCTACACCTTC. Protein product: CASSQDRQWGYTF.

J is TRBJ2-2 and V is TRBV11-2, with D possibly matching TRBD1 (6 bases). The germline gives CDR1 SGHAT, CDR2 FQNNGV. The CDR3 contains 15 residues. Trimming took off 1 base at V and 2 bases at J, with 8 bases between the two ends. The CDR3 is CASSLAGANTGELFF. The CDR3 nucleotides read TGTGCCAGCAGCTTAGCAGGGGCTAACACCGGGGAGCTGTTTTTT.

The V call is TRBV5-8, the J call TRBJ1-2, with 11 bases matching TRBD1. In germline, CDR1 is SGHTS, CDR2 YDEGEE. This CDR3 has 16 amino acids. V shed 4 bases, J shed 8 bases, and the junction held 13 bases outside the gene matches. The CDR3 protein is CASSTTWDRGREGYTF. CDR3 in DNA: TGTGCCAGCAGCACTACTTGGGACAGGGGGAGAGAGGGCTACACCTTC. Variable domain in full (rest from reference TRBV5-8 and TRBJ1-2): EAGVTQSPTHLIKTRGQQATLRCSPISGHTSVYWYQQALGLGLQFLLWYDEGEERNRGNFPPRFSGRQFPNYSSELNVNALELEDSALYLCASSTTWDRGREGYTFGSGTRLTVV.

The chain uses TRBV27 and TRBJ1-6; D might be TRBD1 (5 bases). Germline V gene sequence: CDR1 MNHEY, CDR2 SMNVEV (reference sequence). The V and J ends lost 6 bases and 9 bases respectively, with 12 bases between them. The CDR3 has 13 amino acids. The CDR3 DNA sequence: TGTGCCAGCAGGGGGGGGTTCGGTTCACCCCTCCACTTT. This sequence encodes CASRGGFGSPLHF.

This clone was detected only a few times. The V call is TRBV2, the J call TRBJ2-7, with D perhaps matching TRBD2 (5 bases). The CDR3 is 14 amino acids. Trimming took off 7 bases at V and 0 bases at J, with 13 bases between the two ends. CDR1 SNHLY and CDR2 FYNNEI come from the germline V gene. Here the CDR3 reads CASNARANSYEQYF. The CDR3 DNA reads as TGTGCCAGCAATGCGCGGGCTAACTCCTACGAGCAGTACTTC.

The rearrangement joins TRBV19 to TRBJ1-4, with a possible D match to TRBD1 (5 bases). The CDR3 sequence is 15 residues long. Germline CDR1 LNHDA, CDR2 SQIVND (reference sequence). Trimming pared 8 bases from V and 4 bases from J, leaving 17 bases between. CDR3 DNA sequence: TGTGCCAGTCGTCCGGAGGGACTTAATAATGAAAAACTGTTTTTT. Translating it yields CASRPEGLNNEKLFF. Drawing the rest from reference TRBV19 and TRBJ1-4, the complete variable domain is DGGITQSPKYLFRKEGQNVTLSCEQNLNHDAMYWYRQDPGQGLRLIYYSQIVNDFQKGDIAEGYSVSREKKESFPLTVTSAQKNPTAFYLCASRPEGLNNEKLFFGSGTQLSVL.